The TCR beta chain under discussion was sequenced for a study of cytomegalovirus exposure and HLA in healthy donors. This clone has just a few counts. Primers: 60 Vbeta forward and 13 Jbeta reverse. The method was immunoSEQ multiplex PCR; TCRdb's version includes in-frame clones alone and lacks a portion of them. The sample lists 150,000 to 200,000 clones; about 81% were seen once. Germline V gene lookup returns CDR1 SGHDN and CDR2 FVKESK. This CDR3 contains 12 residues. Trimming cost V 5 bases and J 10 bases, with 14 bases left between them. The sequencing sample was made of PBMCs. The rearrangement joins TRBV14 to TRBJ1-1; weak D call: TRBD1 (6 bases). This receptor was obtained from a girl aged 2-15 years in good health and CMV-seropositive. In nucleotides, the CDR3 is TGTGCCAGCAGCTCCTCAGGGGAGAGAGCTTTCTTT. This translates into CASSSSGERAFF.